The TCR beta chain under discussion was sequenced for a study of shared clonotypes between healthy human individuals. Turning to this clone: Its antigen is not known.

Repertoires were generated with immunoSEQ multiplex PCR, while TCRdb's copy carries only in-frame clones and drops some. This sample yields some 630,000 clones, of which roughly 78% are seen a single time; approximately 1.8% belongs to the top ten. The CDR3 is 14 residues long. Deletions cut 5 bases from V and 0 bases from J, with 9 bases between. Germline lookup yields CDR1 SGHRS and CDR2 YFSETQ. Regarding the study as a whole: Represented genetic and exposure-history diversity was restricted by having few donors.

Sequenced material: memory CD4+ T cells sorted from blood. Documented subset: CD45RA-negative fraction. The chain recombines TRBV5-1 with TRBJ1-3, with D unresolved. The sequence was obtained from a woman aged 25 to 39 in good health. CDR3 in amino acids: CASSDGLSGNTIYF. The CDR3 nucleotides are TGCGCCAGCAGTGACGGACTCTCTGGAAACACCATATATTTT.